What follows are 30 T cell receptor beta chains derived from one specimen sequenced in a study of beta chain features in type 1 diabetes. The investigators reverse transcribed all of the isolated RNA, so they sequenced expressed TCRB transcripts. Only in-frame clones appear in the TCRdb table, and some are missing; sequencing was by immunoSEQ multiplex PCR. Of around 250,000 clones in the sample, 13% to 15% were seen once. The material sequenced was naive CD4+ T cells from blood. The receptors were gathered from a woman between 40 and 50 years old in good health.

This clone was observed a handful of times. The V call is TRBV6-5, the J call TRBJ2-7, with 9 bases aligning to TRBD1. Germline V gene data show CDR1 as MNHEY and CDR2 as SVGAGI. The trim removed 4 bases at V and 3 bases at J, leaving 4 bases unmatched. The CDR3 spans 14 residues. The CDR3 DNA sequence: TGTGCCAGCAGTTTACAGGGGGCGGACTACGAGCAGTACTTC. Translating it yields CASSLQGADYEQYF.

The chain couples TRBV6-6 to TRBJ1-1; D gene uncertain. With 0 bases removed from V and 7 bases from J, the gap between germline ends came to 9 bases. Germline V gives CDR1 MNHNY, CDR2 SVGAGI (reference sequence). This CDR3 region has 13 residues. This CDR3 is CASSYSKPLEAFF. As DNA, the CDR3 is TGTGCCAGCAGTTACTCGAAGCCCCTTGAAGCTTTCTTT.

This clone was seen only a few times. The chain links TRBV7-2 to TRBJ2-5; 11 nucleotides match TRBD2. Germline V gives CDR1 SGHTA, CDR2 FQGNSA. After removal of 0 bases from V and 5 bases from J, the junction contained 2 bases not matched to a gene. The CDR3 totals 15 residues. In nucleotides, the CDR3 is TGTGCCAGCAGCTTAGCGCGGACTAGCGGGGAGACCCAGTACTTC. This codes for CASSLARTSGETQYF.

This clone was seen a handful of times. V and J are TRBV18 and TRBJ1-2; no clear D. The CDR3 has 14 amino acids. The V end was cut by 0 bases, the J end by 0 bases, with 5 bases between. CDR1 is KGHSH and CDR2 is LQKENI in the germline V gene. CDR3 loop: CASSPPGANYGYTF. Here the CDR3 DNA reads TGTGCCAGCTCACCACCCGGGGCTAACTATGGCTACACCTTC.

V usage is TRBV2 and J usage is TRBJ2-7; D might be TRBD2 (6 bases). Between the trimmed V and J ends, which lost 0 bases and 5 bases, there was a span of 14 bases. CDR1 and CDR2 from the germline V gene are SNHLY and FYNNEI. The CDR3 runs to 15 residues. CDR3 bases: TGTGCCAGCAGTGAAGCAACCATTCCGGGGGACGAGCAGTACTTC. As protein: CASSEATIPGDEQYF.

This clone was detected only a few times. The chain links TRBV7-2 to TRBJ2-3, with 8 bases aligning to TRBD1. V lost 3 bases to trimming and J lost 5 bases; unmatched junction nucleotides: 4. The germline gives CDR1 SGHTA, CDR2 FQGNSA. The CDR3 runs to 14 residues. The CDR3 region has the DNA TGTGCCAGCAGCTTTGACAGGGGTGGAGATACGCAGTATTTT. Amino acid sequence: CASSFDRGGDTQYF. The whole variable domain, filled in from reference TRBV7-2 and TRBJ2-3, reads GAGVSQSPSNKVTEKGKDVELRCDPISGHTALYWYRQSLGQGLEFLIYFQGNSAPDKSGLPSDRFSAERTGGSVSTLTIQRTQQEDSAVYLCASSFDRGGDTQYFGPGTRLTVL.

This clone came up a few times. The rearrangement uses TRBV5-1 and TRBJ1-5, with 7 bases matching TRBD1. V lost 0 bases to trimming and J lost 2 bases; unmatched junction nucleotides: 2. The CDR3 contains 15 residues. Germline-derived CDR1 and CDR2 are SGHRS and YFSETQ. The DNA of the CDR3 is TGCGCCAGCAGCTTGGAGGGGGCTGGCAATCAGCCCCAGCATTTT. Translating it yields CASSLEGAGNQPQHF.

Here the CDR3 DNA reads TGTGCCAGCAGCTTAGTGGCGGGGGGCGGCTACGAGCAGTACTTC. Residues: CASSLVAGGGYEQYF. V and J are TRBV7-2 and TRBJ2-7; 8 positions agree with TRBD2. CDR1 and CDR2 from the germline V gene are SGHTA and FQGNSA. CDR3 length: 15 residues. With V trimmed by 1 base and J by 3 bases, 5 bases remained unmatched.

The chain couples TRBV19 to TRBJ2-3; weak D call: TRBD2 (6 bases). This CDR3 contains 16 residues. Germline values: CDR1 LNHDA, CDR2 SQIVND (reference sequence). V dropped 4 bases and J dropped 2 bases, with 16 bases sitting between them. CDR3 DNA: TGTGCCAGTAGTAAGCTGCATAGCGGAACCACAGATACGCAGTATTTT. Its translation: CASSKLHSGTTDTQYF.

This clone came up a few times. The chain joins TRBV5-8 to TRBJ2-7; D may be TRBD1 (5 bases). Trimming pared 5 bases from V and 2 bases from J, leaving 11 bases between. This CDR3 region has 13 residues. CDR1 and CDR2 (germline): SGHTS, YDEGEE. The CDR3 sequence: CASSFDRAYEQYF. The CDR3 coding sequence is TGTGCCAGCAGTTTCGACAGAGCCTACGAGCAGTACTTC.

Only a few counts were recorded for this clone. The rearrangement uses TRBV12-5 and TRBJ2-2; tentative D call: TRBD2 (5 bases). The CDR3 runs to 14 residues. Trimming shortened V by 3 bases and J by 5 bases, and 10 bases separated the two germline ends. CDR1 is LGHNT and CDR2 is FRNRAP in the germline V gene. CDR3 DNA sequence: TGTGCTAGTGGTTTACCTGGGAGTACCGGGGAGCTGTTTTTT. Translation gives CASGLPGSTGELFF.

This clone showed up just a few times. The chain couples TRBV12-5 to TRBJ2-5; 13 positions match TRBD2. Losses at the gene ends were 5 bases for V and 4 bases for J; bases not matched to a gene: 4. Germline CDR1 reads LGHNT; CDR2 reads FRNRAP. This CDR3 has 15 amino acids. The CDR3 here is CASGRTSGGAETQYF. The CDR3 DNA sequence: TGTGCTAGTGGTCGGACTAGCGGGGGAGCAGAGACCCAGTACTTC.

This clone was counted only a few times. The V call is TRBV5-4, the J call TRBJ1-2; TRBD1 matches 8 bases. This CDR3 is 14 amino acids long. Per the germline V gene, CDR1 is SGHNT and CDR2 is YYREEE (reference sequence). J was trimmed by 4 bases and V by 2 bases; bases with no gene match: 4. In DNA, the CDR3 is TGTGCCAGCAGCTTCCCGACAGGGGTCTATGGCTACACCTTC. Its translation: CASSFPTGVYGYTF.

This clone came up a few times. The rearrangement joins TRBV5-1 to TRBJ2-7; D is possibly TRBD1 (5 bases). The CDR3 spans 13 residues. In germline, CDR1 is SGHRS, CDR2 YFSETQ. Trimming took 4 bases from V and 4 from J, leaving 12 bases between them. CDR3 coding DNA: TGCGCCAGCAGCCGCTGGACAACATACGAGCAGTACTTC. It encodes CASSRWTTYEQYF.

This clone was detected a few times. The V and J genes are TRBV5-1 and TRBJ1-2, with 8 nucleotides matching TRBD1. This CDR3 region has 13 residues. Germline CDR1 and CDR2: SGHRS and YFSETQ. J was trimmed by 3 bases and V by 4 bases; bases with no gene match: 2. CDR3 in DNA: TGCGCCAGCAGCCCGGACAGGGACTATGGCTACACCTTC. Protein product: CASSPDRDYGYTF.

The V and J genes are TRBV18 and TRBJ2-7; 10 nucleotides line up with TRBD1. With V trimmed by 2 bases and J by 4 bases, 2 bases remained unmatched. This CDR3 is 14 amino acids long. CDR1 is KGHSH and CDR2 is LQKENI in the germline V gene. CDR3 residues: CASSPDRGPYEQYF. DNA of the CDR3: TGTGCCAGCTCACCAGACAGGGGGCCTTACGAGCAGTACTTC.

This sequence joins TRBV2 and TRBJ2-1; D is unresolved. V dropped 8 bases and J dropped 3 bases, with 14 bases sitting between them. CDR3 length equals 14 residues. CDR1 and CDR2 (germline): SNHLY, FYNNEI. CDR3 sequence (DNA): TGTGCCAGCCGACCGCGGTCGGGCTACAATGAGCAGTTCTTC. Its translation is CASRPRSGYNEQFF.

The CDR3 is CASSSMDREGSGELFF. The CDR3 nucleotides read TGTGCCAGCAGCTCGATGGACAGGGAAGGGAGCGGGGAGCTGTTTTTT. V and J are TRBV7-9 and TRBJ2-2, with TRBD1 matching 8 bases. Germline-derived CDR1 and CDR2 are SEHNR and FQNEAQ (reference sequence). The CDR3 extends over 16 amino acids. With V trimmed by 4 bases and J by 7 bases, 11 bases remained unmatched.

The V gene is TRBV13, the J gene TRBJ1-2; 8 bases agree with TRBD1. Germline-derived CDR1 and CDR2 are PRHDT and FYEKMQ (reference sequence). The CDR3 is 15 residues long. Trimming at V came to 4 bases and at J to 8 bases, leaving 12 bases not matched to a gene. CDR3 DNA: TGTGCCAGCAGCTCCTTAACGCAGGGGGCGCGAGGCTACACCTTC. This sequence encodes CASSSLTQGARGYTF.

Many counts were recorded for this clone. The chain uses TRBV7-2 and TRBJ2-1; the D is unclear. The CDR3 sequence is 13 residues long. CDR1 is SGHTA and CDR2 is FQGNSA in the germline V gene. V dropped 3 bases and J dropped 0 bases, with 3 bases sitting between them. DNA for the CDR3: TGTGCCAGCAGCTTCAGCTCCTACAATGAGCAGTTCTTC. Its protein is CASSFSSYNEQFF.

The sample holds a few counts of this clone. The V and J genes are TRBV27 and TRBJ1-6, with 7 positions matching TRBD1. V dropped 3 bases and J dropped 12; count of bases not matched to a gene: 8. Germline V lookup: CDR1 MNHEY, CDR2 SMNVEV (reference sequence). The CDR3 totals 14 residues. This CDR3 reads CASSFGRQGRPLHF. In DNA, the CDR3 is TGTGCCAGCAGTTTTGGAAGACAGGGTCGACCCCTCCACTTT.

A note on this clone: Distinct nucleotide sequences in the sample also encode this CDR3. This chain joins TRBV5-1 and TRBJ2-2; 9 bases match TRBD1. V was pared by 4 bases and J by 4 bases, with 5 bases of the junction left unmatched. This CDR3 is built from 15 residues. Germline V gene sequence: CDR1 SGHRS, CDR2 YFSETQ. The CDR3 loop is CASSPRQGGTGELFF. The CDR3 DNA is TGCGCCAGCAGCCCACGACAGGGGGGCACCGGGGAGCTGTTTTTT.

This clone turned up a few times. The chain uses TRBV7-2 and TRBJ2-5; 7 nucleotides line up with TRBD2. Germline CDR1 reads SGHTA; CDR2 reads FQGNSA. The CDR3 covers 17 residues. V was clipped by 1 base and J by 2 bases; unmatched bases: 10. Here the CDR3 reads CASSLVVVLGLQETQYF. The CDR3 nucleotides are TGTGCCAGCAGCTTAGTAGTGGTGTTGGGACTACAAGAGACCCAGTACTTC.

This clone showed up just a few times. The J gene is TRBJ2-1, the V gene TRBV27; maybe TRBD2 (6 bases). Germline V gives CDR1 MNHEY, CDR2 SMNVEV (reference sequence). The CDR3 is 16 amino acids. V was trimmed by 5 bases and J by 0 bases, leaving 14 bases between them. The CDR3 DNA follows: TGTGCCAGCAGTCTAGGAGCGGGTAGCTCCTACAATGAGCAGTTCTTC. Translating gives CASSLGAGSSYNEQFF.

This clone was recorded a few times. V and J are TRBV7-8 and TRBJ2-2; tentative D call: TRBD1 (5 bases). The CDR3 extends over 14 amino acids. With 6 bases removed from V and 3 bases from J, the gap between germline ends came to 11 bases. Germline V gene data show CDR1 as SGHVS and CDR2 as FQNEAQ. CDR3 protein: CASSQDRHTGELFF. The CDR3 region has the DNA TGTGCCAGCAGTCAAGACAGACACACCGGGGAGCTGTTTTTT.

V gene TRBV4-1 combines with J gene TRBJ2-1, with D maybe TRBD1 (6 bases). Germline values: CDR1 MGHRA, CDR2 YSYEKL. The CDR3 runs to 17 residues. The ends were cut back, 0 bases at V and 6 bases at J, with 18 bases in the middle. Here the CDR3 DNA reads TGCGCCAGCAGCCAAGATAATGGGACACCGCTTCTCAATGAGCAGTTCTTC. It yields the protein CASSQDNGTPLLNEQFF.

The CDR3: CASSRDGLAGVAQYF. The CDR3 DNA follows: TGTGCCAGCAGCCGAGACGGACTAGCCGGTGTAGCGCAGTATTTT. V and J are TRBV7-2 and TRBJ2-3; 8 nucleotides match TRBD2. The V gene end was trimmed by 5 bases and the J gene end by 10 bases; junction bases not matched to a gene: 14. In germline, CDR1 is SGHTA, CDR2 FQGNSA. CDR3 length equals 15 residues. The whole variable domain, remainder taken from reference TRBV7-2 and TRBJ2-3, is GAGVSQSPSNKVTEKGKDVELRCDPISGHTALYWYRQSLGQGLEFLIYFQGNSAPDKSGLPSDRFSAERTGGSVSTLTIQRTQQEDSAVYLCASSRDGLAGVAQYFGPGTRLTVL.

The chain combines TRBV7-8 with TRBJ1-1; a weak D match, TRBD1 (5 bases). Per the germline V gene, CDR1 is SGHVS and CDR2 is FQNEAQ. The V and J ends lost 2 bases and 0 bases respectively, with 7 bases between them. This CDR3 contains 14 residues. The CDR3: CASSLRQMNTEAFF. The CDR3, as DNA: TGTGCCAGCAGCTTAAGACAGATGAACACTGAAGCTTTCTTT.

This clone was observed a handful of times. The chain carries TRBV7-9 and TRBJ1-4, with 9 bases fitting TRBD1. The germline gives CDR1 SEHNR, CDR2 FQNEAQ (reference sequence). This CDR3 has 15 residues. Unmatched junction bases numbered 3, after V lost 2 bases and J lost 5 bases. CDR3 sequence (DNA): TGTGCCAGCAGCTTATTGGGACAGGGAAATGAAAAACTGTTTTTT. Protein sequence: CASSLLGQGNEKLFF.

This clone has only a few counts. CDR3 sequence: CASSRGLAVQETQYF. The CDR3 bases are TGTGCCAGCAGCCGCGGACTAGCGGTCCAAGAGACCCAGTACTTC. The chain is built from TRBV7-2 and TRBJ2-5; 10 positions match TRBD2. In germline, CDR1 is SGHTA, CDR2 FQGNSA. The CDR3 consists of 15 residues. J gave up 1 base and V 5 bases, and 4 bases lay outside the gene matches. The full variable domain, with the rest looked up from reference TRBV7-2 and TRBJ2-5, is GAGVSQSPSNKVTEKGKDVELRCDPISGHTALYWYRQSLGQGLEFLIYFQGNSAPDKSGLPSDRFSAERTGGSVSTLTIQRTQQEDSAVYLCASSRGLAVQETQYFGPGTRLLVL.